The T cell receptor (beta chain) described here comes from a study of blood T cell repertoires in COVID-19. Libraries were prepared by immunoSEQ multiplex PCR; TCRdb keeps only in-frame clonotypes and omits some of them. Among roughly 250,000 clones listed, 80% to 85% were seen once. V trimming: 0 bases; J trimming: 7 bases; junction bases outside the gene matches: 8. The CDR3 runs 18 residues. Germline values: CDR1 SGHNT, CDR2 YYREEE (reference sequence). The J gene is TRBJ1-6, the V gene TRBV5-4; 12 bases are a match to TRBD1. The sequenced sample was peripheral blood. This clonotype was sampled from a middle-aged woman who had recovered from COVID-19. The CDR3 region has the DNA TGTGCCAGCAGCTTGGGGGGGACAGGGGGCGCGGAGAATTCACCCCTCCACTTT. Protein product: CASSLGGTGGAENSPLHF.